Below, one TCR beta chain is given with its context. This clonotype was counted only a few times. The specificity of this receptor is unknown. Per-base qualities were not stored, and no clone one base away is much larger. The library was produced with 5' RACE. TCRdb records Illumina HiSeq 2000 as the sequencer. A universal primer binding site was introduced by template switching, and a unique molecular identifier was present in the final cDNA, enabling accurate counting of TCR cDNA molecules. Specific primers in the conserved constant-segment region were used to synthesize first-strand cDNA for the TCR alpha and beta chains. Each cDNA library was double barcoded, with a SMART-Mk sample barcode plus Illumina barcodes, to control for contamination. TruSeq adapter sequences, together with Illumina sample barcodes, were added in two successive PCR steps. The Illumina HiSeq platform was used with custom primers to sequence TCR alpha and beta cDNA libraries. As for the original processing: Raw reads were processed with MiGEC to extract unique molecular identifiers, and MiXCR was used to determine CDR3 positions. For each individual, recombination models were inferred using an EM algorithm with the repgenHMM and IGoR tools. Shared clonotypes were analyzed with the tcR package in R, and sharing was normalized by the product of cloneset sizes. To study raw recombination without the effects of thymic and clonal selection, out-of-frame nonproductive sequences were analyzed. The raw public reads went through TCRdb reprocessing: fastp at Q25, MiXCR clone calling, in-frame beta chains kept. Under each unique CDR3 protein, matching rows form one entry showing the most common genes and DNA. What appears here as the V and J calls and clone size reflects TCRdb's work, not the paper's. Present in this sample are approximately 700,000 distinct CDR3 sequences, over 15% of which were seen just once. The ten largest clones take up around 13% of the sample.

This sample is drawn from a study of identical twins (dated by TCRdb to the mid-2010s). Regarding the research as a whole: The study deep-sequenced TCR alpha and beta repertoires from monozygotic twins, unrelated adults of various ages and cord blood to test whether fetal clonotypes persist. To rule out contamination, the twin experiments were replicated at different times with different library preparation protocols.

Study-wide findings and limitations: Out-of-frame TCR alpha sharing in monozygotic twins was systematically underestimated by recombination models, whereas sharing between unrelated individuals was in agreement with the recombination models. Because the same donors could not be followed over many years, the conclusions relied on cross-sectional statistical analysis. Compared with coincidental sharing between unrelated individuals, out-of-frame TCR alpha sequences shared between twins showed an excess of sequences with low generation probability. Zero-insertion analyses could be partly confounded by invariant T cells such as MAIT and iNKT, although diverse VJ usage argued against such confounding for most clonotypes. Fewer insertions were carried by abundant cord blood beta clonotypes; a weaker similar trend was observed in young adult naive repertoires, while no such trend was observed in memory repertoires. Excess twin sharing in beta out-of-frame sequences was weaker because fewer shared sequences lowered the signal-to-noise ratio.

Only healthy Caucasian donors were included. The twin cohort consisted of three pairs of female monozygotic twins, all aged roughly 18 to 29 years. Peripheral blood mononuclear cells were the source from which RNA for the TCR libraries was isolated. V loses 5 bases at its end and J loses 7 bases; junction bases beyond the gene matches: 7. CDR1 and CDR2 are read off the germline V gene (reference sequence) as DFQATT and SNEGSKA. From the cysteine up to the phenylalanine, the CDR3 has a length of 12 residues. Left in the record is the CDR3 DNA by itself, 36 bases read in frame from the first base. The same sample was also studied in work on T cells expressing NK-cell markers. Reported in the second study: In sorted CD3+CD56+NKG2C+, CD3+CD56+NKG2C- and CD3+CD56-NKG2C+ T-cell subsets from about 8 donors, TCR beta-chain repertoires were profiled. Seven of the eight sequenced donors were HCMV-seropositive and one was HCMV-seronegative. To restrict sorting to alphabetaTCR-expressing T cells, an anti-gammadeltaTCR antibody was added in several experiments. For six donors, the dominant CD3+CD56+NKG2C+ clonotypes were among the top 10 CD8+ clonotypes and accounted for roughly 1.0-8% of CD8+ T cells. Those dominant clonotypes were again the most abundant among CD3+CD56-NKG2C+ cells in a handful of donors, at roughly 28.3-65%. It remained unclear whether the expanded NKG2C-expressing T cell clones were specific for HCMV antigens. The study sequenced eight donors, all healthy volunteers chosen at random: three men and five women. HCMV-specific IgG was detected in serum with a commercial ELISA kit to determine HCMV serostatus. Bulk peripheral blood T-cell repertoires were additionally sequenced from unsorted PBMC for several donors. MIGEC handled demultiplexing of the reads and grouping by UMI, while MiTCR was used to assemble and quantify clonotypes. To exclude erroneous sequences, only TCR cDNA sequences supported by at least two reads were retained. The tcR package was used for downstream repertoire analysis, with clonotypes matched between fractions based on CDR3 nucleotide sequence plus V segment. VDJmatch was used to annotate antigen specificity against VDJdb, with one amino acid substitution allowed in CDR3.

The clonotype was recovered from a woman aged 18-35 years in good health. This sequence uses TRBV20-1 and TRBJ2-5; TRBD2 lines up with 7 middle nucleotides. Sequenced material: PBMCs. The sequenced DNA is TGCAGTGCTGGGGGGAGGGTATTGACCCAGTACTTC. Its protein product is CSAGGRVLTQYF.